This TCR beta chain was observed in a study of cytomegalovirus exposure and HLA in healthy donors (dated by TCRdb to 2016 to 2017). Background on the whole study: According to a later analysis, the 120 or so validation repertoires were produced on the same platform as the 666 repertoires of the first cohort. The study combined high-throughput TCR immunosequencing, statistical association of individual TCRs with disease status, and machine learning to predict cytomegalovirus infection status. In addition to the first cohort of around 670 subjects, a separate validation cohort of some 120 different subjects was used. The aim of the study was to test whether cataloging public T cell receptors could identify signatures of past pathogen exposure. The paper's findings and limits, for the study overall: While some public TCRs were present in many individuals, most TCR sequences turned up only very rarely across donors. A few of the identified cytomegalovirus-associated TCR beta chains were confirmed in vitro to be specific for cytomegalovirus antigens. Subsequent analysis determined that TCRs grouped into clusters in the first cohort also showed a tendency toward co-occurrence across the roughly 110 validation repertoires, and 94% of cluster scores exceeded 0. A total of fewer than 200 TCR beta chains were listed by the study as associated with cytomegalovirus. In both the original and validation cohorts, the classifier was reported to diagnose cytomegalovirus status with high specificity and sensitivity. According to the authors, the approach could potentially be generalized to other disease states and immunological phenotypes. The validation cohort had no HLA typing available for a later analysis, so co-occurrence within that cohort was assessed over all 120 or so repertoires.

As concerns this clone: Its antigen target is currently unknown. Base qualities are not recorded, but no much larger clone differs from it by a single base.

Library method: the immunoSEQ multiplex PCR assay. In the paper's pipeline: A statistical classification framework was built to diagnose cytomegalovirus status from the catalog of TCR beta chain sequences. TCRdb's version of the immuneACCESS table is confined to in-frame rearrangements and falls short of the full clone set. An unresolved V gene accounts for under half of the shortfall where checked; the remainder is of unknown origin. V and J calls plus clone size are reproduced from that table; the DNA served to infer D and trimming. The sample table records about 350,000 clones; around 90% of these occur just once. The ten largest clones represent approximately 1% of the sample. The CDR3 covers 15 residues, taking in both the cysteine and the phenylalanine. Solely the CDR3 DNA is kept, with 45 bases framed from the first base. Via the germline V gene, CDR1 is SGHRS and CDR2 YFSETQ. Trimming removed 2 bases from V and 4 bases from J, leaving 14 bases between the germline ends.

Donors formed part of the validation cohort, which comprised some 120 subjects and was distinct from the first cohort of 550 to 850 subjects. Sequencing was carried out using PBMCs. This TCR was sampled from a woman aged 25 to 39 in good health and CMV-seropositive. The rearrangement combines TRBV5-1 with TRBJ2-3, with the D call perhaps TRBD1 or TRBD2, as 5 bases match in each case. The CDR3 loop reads CASSFRDPYSDTQYF. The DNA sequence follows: TGCGCCAGCAGCTTCCGGGACCCATACTCAGATACGCAGTATTTT.